This T cell receptor beta chain came from a study of a mutant IDH1 vaccine in newly diagnosed glioma. As regards this clone: The antigen remains undetermined.

Method: immunoSEQ multiplex PCR; TCRdb's copy keeps in-frame clones and lacks some. The table lists around 130,000 clones, roughly 75% of them singletons, with 4.5% to 7% in the top ten. Time point: week 11, during vaccination. The vaccine gave 300 ug of a 20-mer mutant IDH1 peptide subcutaneously per dose. This sequence originates from a man between 40 and 49 years old with glioma. The sample here was PBMCs, taken from a glioma patient whose treatment included an IDH1 peptide vaccine.

CDR3 nucleotides: TGTGCCTGGAGGTTGGACGGGAACACTGAAGCTTTCTTT. It yields the protein CAWRLDGNTEAFF. The V gene is TRBV30, the J gene TRBJ1-1, with no clear D. CDR1 GTSNPN and CDR2 SVGIG come from the germline V gene (reference sequence). Trimming took 3 bases from V and 1 from J, leaving 9 bases between them. The CDR3 extends over 13 amino acids.